This entry is about one T cell receptor beta chain. Which antigen it targets is not known. There are no base qualities to consult, and no much larger clone falls within one base. The sample comes from a study of blood T cell repertoires in COVID-19 (dated by TCRdb to about 2020). For the wider study: Samples covering the acute and convalescent phases of COVID-19 were provided by collaborators in the United States, Italy and Spain. The prospective study material was composed of cDNA or gDNA derived from T cells, B-cell-depleted T cells, or PBMCs. Subjects who had been exposed to COVID-19, were actively infected with it, or had recovered from it provided the deeply sampled blood TCRbeta repertoires that made up the dataset. A freely available public database, intended as a resource for researchers studying the immune response to SARS-CoV-2, is where the repertoires were released. Samples came from the ongoing ImmuneRACE study (first 160 participants) plus 1,254 subjects from 6 global collaborators. Nearly every sample came with metadata listing a de-identified subject ID, COVID-19 status, age in years and sex. HLA class I and class II types, where available, came from metadata supplied by the sample provider rather than from assay-based typing.

TCRbeta CDR3 regions were amplified from genomic DNA by means of the immunoSEQ Assay, a bias-controlled multiplex PCR. Processing in the source paper ran as follows. The number of nucleated cells in each sample was estimated by amplification of reference gene primers within the assay. To quantify the absolute abundance of each unique TCRbeta CDR3 rearrangement, sequence reads were collapsed and filtered. For each sample, productive Simpson clonality was calculated as the square root of Simpson's diversity index over productive rearrangements. TCRdb re-hosts the immuneACCESS table, in-frame sequences only. Its copies lack some clones; in the studies checked, an unresolved V gene accounts for under half of them, and the cause for the rest is not known. The DNA was the basis for D and trimming; V, J and clone size are from that table. For this sample there are 200,000 to 250,000 clones; about 79% appear just once. 3% to 4% of the sample lies in the top ten.

In the prospective study, participants were roughly 18 to 100 years old, resided in fewer than 25 geographic areas of the United States, and were enrolled through a virtual design. To assign participants to cohorts, the prospective study relied on clinical history that participants themselves reported in a screening survey and a study questionnaire. ImmuneRACE Cohort 3 recovered participants were defined by two consecutive negative NP/OP PCR tests, healthcare professional clearance, or symptom resolution. In the prospective study, whole blood, serum and a nasopharyngeal or oropharyngeal swab were collected from each participant by mobile phlebotomists. Prospective study participants could optionally give additional blood draws and questionnaires over a roughly two-month period. Blood samples from the prospective study were shipped frozen or at room temperature prior to DNA extraction. From the cysteine through the phenylalanine, the CDR3 covers 13 amino acids. Solely the CDR3 DNA is kept, with 39 bases framed from the first base. Taken from the germline V gene, the CDR1 and CDR2 loops are ENHRY and SYGVKD. V is pruned by 11 bases and J by 5 bases, leaving 10 bases of the junction without a gene match.

Overall results and qualifications from the work: The amount of clinical and demographic metadata varied by source and participant and was provided uncurated.

This sequence uses TRBV10-3 and TRBJ1-1, and TRBD1 matches 8 of the central bases. The receptor comes from a woman aged 55-69 years who had recovered from COVID-19. The sequencing input was PBMCs or T cells enriched from blood (not recorded which). The CDR3 amino acid sequence is: CAVMTGAGTEAFF. The DNA reads TGTGCCGTAATGACAGGGGCCGGGACTGAAGCTTTCTTT.